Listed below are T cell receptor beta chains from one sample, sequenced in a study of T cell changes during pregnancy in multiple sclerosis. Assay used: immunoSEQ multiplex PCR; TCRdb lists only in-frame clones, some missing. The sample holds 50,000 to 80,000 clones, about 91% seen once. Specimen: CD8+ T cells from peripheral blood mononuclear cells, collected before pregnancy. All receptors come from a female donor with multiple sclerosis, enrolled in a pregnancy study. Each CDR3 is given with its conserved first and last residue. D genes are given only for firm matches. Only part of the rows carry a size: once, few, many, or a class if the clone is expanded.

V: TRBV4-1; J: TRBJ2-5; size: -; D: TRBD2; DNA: TGCGCCAGCAGCCACGGAGCGGGGGGAGAGACCCAGTACTTC; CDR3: CASSHGAGGETQYF
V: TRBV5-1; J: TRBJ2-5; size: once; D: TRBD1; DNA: TGCGCCAGCAGCGCGGACAGGGGTATTGAGACCCAGTACTTC; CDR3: CASSADRGIETQYF
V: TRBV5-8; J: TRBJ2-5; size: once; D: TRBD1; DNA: TGTGCCAGCAGCCCCGGACAGGGTCAAGAGACCCAGTACTTC; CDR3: CASSPGQGQETQYF
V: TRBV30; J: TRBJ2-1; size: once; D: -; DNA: TGTGCCTGGAGTGTACAATATGAGCAGTTCTTC; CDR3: CAWSVQYEQFF
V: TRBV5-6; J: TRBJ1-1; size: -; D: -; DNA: TGTGCCAGCAGCCTCGGGGTTACAGAAGTCGCTTTCTTT; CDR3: CASSLGVTEVAFF
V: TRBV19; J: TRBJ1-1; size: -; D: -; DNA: TGTGCCAGTAGTATAGGTGACAGTACAGCGGAAGCTTTCTTT; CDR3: CASSIGDSTAEAFF
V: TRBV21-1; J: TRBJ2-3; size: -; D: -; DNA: TGTGCCAGCAGCAGGCCAAGGACACTGTATACGCAGTATTTT; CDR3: CASSRPRTLYTQYF
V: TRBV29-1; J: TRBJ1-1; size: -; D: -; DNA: TGCAGCGTTTATGGGACAGAAGCTTTCTTT; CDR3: CSVYGTEAFF
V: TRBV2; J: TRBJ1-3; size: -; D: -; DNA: TGTGCCAGCACGAGAGAAGGAGTCTCTGGAAACACCATATATTTT; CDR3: CASTREGVSGNTIYF
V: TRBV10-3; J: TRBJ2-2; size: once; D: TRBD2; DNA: TGTGCCACTCTAGCGGGGAACACCGGGGAGCTGTTTTTT; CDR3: CATLAGNTGELFF
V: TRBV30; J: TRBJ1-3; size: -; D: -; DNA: TGTGCCTCTTCGGAACGGGGTTCTGGAAACACCATATATTTT; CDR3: CASSERGSGNTIYF
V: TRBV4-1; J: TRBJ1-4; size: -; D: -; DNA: TGCGCCAGCAGCCAAGACCAGTCTGGCGGTGAAAAACTGTTTTTT; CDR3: CASSQDQSGGEKLFF
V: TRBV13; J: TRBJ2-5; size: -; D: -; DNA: TGTGCCAGCAGCTTAAACAGGGAAGAGACCCAGTACTTC; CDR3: CASSLNREETQYF
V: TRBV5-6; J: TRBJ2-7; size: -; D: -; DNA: TGTGCCAGCAGCTTTGATGCAGACGAGCAGTACTTC; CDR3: CASSFDADEQYF
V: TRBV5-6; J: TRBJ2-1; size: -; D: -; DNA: TGTGCCAGCAGCTTCGGTAGCTCCTACAATGAGCAGTTCTTC; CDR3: CASSFGSSYNEQFF
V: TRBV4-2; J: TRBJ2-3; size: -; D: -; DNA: TGTGCCAGCAGCCAAGAAACCGCGGGTGGGGATACGCAGTATTTT; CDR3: CASSQETAGGDTQYF
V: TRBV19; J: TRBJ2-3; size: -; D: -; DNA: TGTGCCAGTACCCGAGGGGGTTTCACAGATACGCAGTATTTT; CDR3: CASTRGGFTDTQYF
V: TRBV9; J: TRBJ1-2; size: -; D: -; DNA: TGTGCCAGCAGGGAGTTTTCGTATGGCTACACCTTC; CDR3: CASREFSYGYTF
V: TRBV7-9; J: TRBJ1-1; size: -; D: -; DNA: TGTGCCAGCAGCCCAGCAGTGGGGGAGGACACTGAAGCTTTCTTT; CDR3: CASSPAVGEDTEAFF
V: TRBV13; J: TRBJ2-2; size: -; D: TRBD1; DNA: TGTGCCAGCAGCCCACCGGACAGGTCGACCGGGGAGCTGTTTTTT; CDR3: CASSPPDRSTGELFF
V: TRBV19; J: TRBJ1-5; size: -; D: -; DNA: TGTGCCAGTAAATCGGGGAATCAGCCCCAGCATTTT; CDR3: CASKSGNQPQHF
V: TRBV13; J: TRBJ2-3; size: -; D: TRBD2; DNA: TGTGCCAGCAGCTTAAGTAGCGGGGGTCTTTCGACAGATACGCAGTATTTT; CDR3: CASSLSSGGLSTDTQYF
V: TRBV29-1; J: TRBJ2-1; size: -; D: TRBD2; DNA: TGCAGCGTTGTGCTCGTAGCGGGGGGGCCCTACAATGAGCAGTTCTTC; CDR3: CSVVLVAGGPYNEQFF
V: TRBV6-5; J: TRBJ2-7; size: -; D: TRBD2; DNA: TGTGCCAGCAGTCGGGAGGGGGGGGGCCCGTACGAGCAGTACTTC; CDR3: CASSREGGGPYEQYF
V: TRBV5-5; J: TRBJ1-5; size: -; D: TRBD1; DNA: TGTGCCAGCAGCCTCCAGACAGGGGGAGGTTATCAGCCCCAGCATTTT; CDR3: CASSLQTGGGYQPQHF
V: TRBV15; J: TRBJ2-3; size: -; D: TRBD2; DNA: TGTGCCACCAGCAGAGATAGGAGCGGGGAACCAGATACGCAGTATTTT; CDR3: CATSRDRSGEPDTQYF
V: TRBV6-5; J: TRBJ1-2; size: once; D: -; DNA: TGTGCCAGCAGTTACTCCGAGGGGGCTAACTATGGCTACACCTTC; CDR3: CASSYSEGANYGYTF
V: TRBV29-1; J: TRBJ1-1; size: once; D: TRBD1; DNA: TGCAGCGTTGGGGGACAGGGGTCCGGCGTGGTTCCTGAAGCTTTCTTT; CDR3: CSVGGQGSGVVPEAFF
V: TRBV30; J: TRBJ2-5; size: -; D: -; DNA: TGTGCCTGGAGTGTACACGAAGGAGGCGAGACCCAGTACTTC; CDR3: CAWSVHEGGETQYF
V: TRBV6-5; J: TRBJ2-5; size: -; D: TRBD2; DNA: TGTGCCAGCAGTGGGGCTAGCGGGTACCAAGAGACCCAGTACTTC; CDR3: CASSGASGYQETQYF
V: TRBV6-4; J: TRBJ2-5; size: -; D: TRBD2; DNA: TGTGCCAGCAGCGCACAAGCGGGGGACGAAGAGACCCAGTACTTC; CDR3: CASSAQAGDEETQYF
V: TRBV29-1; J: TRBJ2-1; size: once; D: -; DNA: TGCAGCGTTGCGGGGGATAGCGATGAGCAGTTCTTC; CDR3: CSVAGDSDEQFF
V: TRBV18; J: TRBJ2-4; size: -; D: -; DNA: TGTGCCAGCTCACCACCCAGGGTGAATGGGGCCAAAAACATTCAGTACTTC; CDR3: CASSPPRVNGAKNIQYF
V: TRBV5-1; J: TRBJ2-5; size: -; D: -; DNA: TGCGCCAGCAGCTTTGGGGGGGGGCCCCAAGAGACCCAGTACTTC; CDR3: CASSFGGGPQETQYF
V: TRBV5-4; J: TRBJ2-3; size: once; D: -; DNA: TGTGCCAGCAGCGAAATGGGCCCAGTCGAGGATACGCAGTATTTT; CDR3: CASSEMGPVEDTQYF
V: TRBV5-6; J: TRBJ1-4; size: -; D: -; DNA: TGTGCCAGCAGCTTGAGACAGGACCTTAATGAAAAACTGTTTTTT; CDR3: CASSLRQDLNEKLFF
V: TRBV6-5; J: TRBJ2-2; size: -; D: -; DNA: TGTGCCAGCAGTTCTGCCGGGGAGCTGTTTTTT; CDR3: CASSSAGELFF
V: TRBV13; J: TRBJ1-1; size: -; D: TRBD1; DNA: TGTGCCAGCAGCAAGGGACAGGGGGTCGTGAACACTGAAGCTTTCTTT; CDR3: CASSKGQGVVNTEAFF
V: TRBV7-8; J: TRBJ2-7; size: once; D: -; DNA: TGTGCCAGCAGCGGGGGGATTCTAGGTAACTCCTACGAGCAGTACTTC; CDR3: CASSGGILGNSYEQYF
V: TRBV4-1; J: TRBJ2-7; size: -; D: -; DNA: TGCGCCAGCAGCCAAGTCGGGGGAGGTTACGAGCAGTACTTC; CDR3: CASSQVGGGYEQYF